This TCR beta chain was identified in a study of early T cells in non-severe SARS-CoV-2 infection (dated by TCRdb to the early 2020s). Context from the whole study: Because TCR sequencing relied on bulk RNA taken from unsorted whole blood, pairing of alpha and beta chains was not possible. On the study overall, not on this receptor specifically: VDJdb matching was skewed toward anti-spike CD8 responses and likely underestimated virus-specific expansions, missing private and CD4 specificities.

Clipping removes 2 bases from V and 5 bases from J, with 7 as the unmatched junction base count. The CDR3 sequence holds 16 residues, the cysteine and phenylalanine included. CDR3 DNA only is kept here, 48 bases in frame from base 1. As encoded in the germline V gene, CDR1 is MDHEN while CDR2 is SYDVKM. A case-control design nested within a healthcare worker cohort in London, UK, was used, with weekly nasopharyngeal swab PCR tests and blood sampling performed. Healthcare workers were enrolled in the week of the UK lockdown, from 23 to 31 March 2020, and were followed every week for up to roughly 16 weeks. This clonotype was detected ten times or more. Its antigen is currently not known. The sample holds no much larger clone one base away, and base qualities are not on file. Receptors were amplified or captured by 5' RACE. The instrument was a NextSeq 500. The TCR library protocol attached unique molecular identifiers to individual cDNA molecules to correct for sequencing error and PCR bias. Sequencing covered both TCR alpha and beta chains, and within each sample the abundances of alpha and beta sequences were tightly co-correlated. Per the authors' processing: V gene, J gene and CDR3 annotation of TCR sequences was performed with Decombinator V4. TCRs were defined as expanded if a significant change between any two time points was detected under a Poisson model with p below 0.0001. TCR abundances were normalised to the total number of TCRs sequenced per sample and were expressed as counts per million. TRAV1-2 paired with TRAJ12, TRAJ20 or TRAJ33 defined MAIT TCRs, while TRAV10 paired with TRAJ18 defined iNKT TCRs. A search of VDJdb, accessed on 1 November 2021, was run for TCRs annotated to CMV, EBV and SARS-CoV-2, with TCRs annotated for multiple antigens excluded. The public reads were run again by TCRdb, first through fastp at Q25 and then through MiXCR, and only productive beta chains were kept. When rows share a CDR3 protein, they turn into one entry using the most common DNA and genes. The V and J calls follow TCRdb's processing rather than the paper's. Within this sample are about 77,000 distinct CDR3 sequences, with 9% to 10% of them counted one time only. The ten top clones hold 4.8% of the sample.

Material for sequencing was whole blood. The chain joins TRBV28 to TRBJ2-3, with TRBD2 identical over 10 junction bases. This sequence was found in an adult who was a healthcare worker with PCR-confirmed SARS-CoV-2 infection or an uninfected control (not recorded which). The nucleotide sequence reads as follows: TGTGCCAGCAGTTTAGTGAGCGGGAGGGCCCAAGATACGCAGTATTTT. This yields the protein CASSLVSGRAQDTQYF.